This record covers a single T cell receptor beta chain. Its cognate antigen is unknown. The record originates from a study of cytomegalovirus exposure and HLA in healthy donors. Unrecorded for this donor was the CMV serostatus. 60 Vbeta and 13 Jbeta primers were used in PCR. Measured with immunoSEQ multiplex PCR; TCRdb has only the in-frame clones, and not every one. This table has over 150,000 clones, 65% to 90% appearing once. Broader study findings: Among the most significant clusters, several appeared linked to common viral pathogens in a later analysis. Follow-up analysis later connected one missense variant in DCLRE1C with trimming of TCR beta V- and J-genes.

This receptor was taken from a human donor in good health. Specimen: PBMCs.

CDR3 bases: TGTGCCAGCAGCTCGAGGGGACTAGCGGGGGGAAGAGAGACCCAGTACTTC. It translates to CASSSRGLAGGRETQYF. This chain uses TRBV5-6 with TRBJ2-5; 15 bases agree with TRBD2. CDR1 is SGHDT, CDR2 YYEEEE, per germline. CDR3 length equals 17 residues. V dropped 3 bases and J dropped 4; count of bases not matched to a gene: 7.